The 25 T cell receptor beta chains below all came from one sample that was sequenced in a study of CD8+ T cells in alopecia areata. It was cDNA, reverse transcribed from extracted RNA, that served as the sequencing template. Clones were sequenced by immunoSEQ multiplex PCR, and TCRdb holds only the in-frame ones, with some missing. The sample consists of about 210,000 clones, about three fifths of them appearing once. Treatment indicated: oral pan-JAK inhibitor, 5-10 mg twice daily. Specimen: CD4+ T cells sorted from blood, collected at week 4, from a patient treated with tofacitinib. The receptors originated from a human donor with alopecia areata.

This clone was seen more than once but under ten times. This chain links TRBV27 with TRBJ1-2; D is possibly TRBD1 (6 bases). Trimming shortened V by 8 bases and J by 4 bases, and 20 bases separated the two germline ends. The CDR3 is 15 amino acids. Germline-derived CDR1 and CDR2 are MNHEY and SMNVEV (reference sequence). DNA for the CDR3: TGTGCCAGCTCGACCGCAGGGAGGGGGGTCTATGGCTACACCTTC. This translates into CASSTAGRGVYGYTF.

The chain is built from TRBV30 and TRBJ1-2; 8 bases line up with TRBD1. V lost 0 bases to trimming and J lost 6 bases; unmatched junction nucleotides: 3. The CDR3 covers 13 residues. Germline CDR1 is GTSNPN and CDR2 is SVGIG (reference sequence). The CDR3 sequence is CAWSVPGGDGYTF. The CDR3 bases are TGTGCCTGGAGTGTACCAGGGGGCGATGGCTACACCTTC.

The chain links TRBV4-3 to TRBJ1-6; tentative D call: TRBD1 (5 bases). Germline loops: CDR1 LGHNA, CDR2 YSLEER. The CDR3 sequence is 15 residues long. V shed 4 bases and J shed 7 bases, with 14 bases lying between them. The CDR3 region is CASSLHGTSNSPLHF. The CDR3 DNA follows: TGCGCCAGCAGCCTTCACGGGACCTCGAATTCACCCCTCCACTTT.

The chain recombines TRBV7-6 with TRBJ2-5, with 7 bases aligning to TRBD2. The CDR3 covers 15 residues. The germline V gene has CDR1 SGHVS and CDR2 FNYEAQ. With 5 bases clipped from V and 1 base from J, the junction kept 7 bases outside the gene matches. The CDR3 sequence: CASSTGPGGQETQYF. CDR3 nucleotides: TGTGCCAGCAGCACCGGACCGGGGGGCCAAGAGACCCAGTACTTC.

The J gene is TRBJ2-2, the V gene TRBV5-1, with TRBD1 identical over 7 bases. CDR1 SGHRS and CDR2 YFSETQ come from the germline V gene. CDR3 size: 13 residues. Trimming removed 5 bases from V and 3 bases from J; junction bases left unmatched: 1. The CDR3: CASRTGDTGELFF. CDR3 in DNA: TGCGCCAGCAGAACAGGGGACACCGGGGAGCTGTTTTTT.

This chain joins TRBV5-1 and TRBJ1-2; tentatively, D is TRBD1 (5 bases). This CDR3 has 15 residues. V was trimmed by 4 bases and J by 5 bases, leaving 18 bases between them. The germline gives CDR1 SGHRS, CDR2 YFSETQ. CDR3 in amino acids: CASSSRRDGSYGYTF. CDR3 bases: TGCGCCAGCAGCAGCCGCCGGGACGGTTCTTATGGCTACACCTTC. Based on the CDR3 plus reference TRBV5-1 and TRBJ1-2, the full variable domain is KAGVTQTPRYLIKTRGQQVTLSCSPISGHRSVSWYQQTPGQGLQFLFEYFSETQRNKGNFPGRFSGRQFSNSRSEMNVSTLELGDSALYLCASSSRRDGSYGYTFGSGTRLTVV.

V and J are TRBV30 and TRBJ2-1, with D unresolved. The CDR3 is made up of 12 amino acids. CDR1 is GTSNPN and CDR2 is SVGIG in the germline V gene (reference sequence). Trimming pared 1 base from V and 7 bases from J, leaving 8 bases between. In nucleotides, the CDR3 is TGTGCCTGGAGTGCGTCGTTGAATGAGCAGTTCTTC. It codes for CAWSASLNEQFF.

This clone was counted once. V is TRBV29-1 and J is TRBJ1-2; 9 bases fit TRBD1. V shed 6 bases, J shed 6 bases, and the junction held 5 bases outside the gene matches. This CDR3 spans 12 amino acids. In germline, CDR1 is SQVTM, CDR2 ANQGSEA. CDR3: CSVIQGADGYTF. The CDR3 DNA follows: TGCAGCGTGATACAGGGGGCTGATGGCTACACCTTC.

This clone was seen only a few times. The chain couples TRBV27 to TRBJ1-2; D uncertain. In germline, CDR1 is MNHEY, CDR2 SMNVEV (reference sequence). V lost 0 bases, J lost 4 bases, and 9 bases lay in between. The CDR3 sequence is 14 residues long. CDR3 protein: CASSLSPRTYGYTF. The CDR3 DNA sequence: TGTGCCAGCAGTTTATCCCCTCGGACCTATGGCTACACCTTC.

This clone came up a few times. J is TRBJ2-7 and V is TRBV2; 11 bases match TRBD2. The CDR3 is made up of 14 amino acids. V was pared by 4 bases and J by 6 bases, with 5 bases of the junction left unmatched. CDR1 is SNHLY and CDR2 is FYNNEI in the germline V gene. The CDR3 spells CASSVLAGVREQYF. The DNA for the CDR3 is TGTGCCAGCAGTGTACTAGCGGGGGTCCGCGAGCAGTACTTC.

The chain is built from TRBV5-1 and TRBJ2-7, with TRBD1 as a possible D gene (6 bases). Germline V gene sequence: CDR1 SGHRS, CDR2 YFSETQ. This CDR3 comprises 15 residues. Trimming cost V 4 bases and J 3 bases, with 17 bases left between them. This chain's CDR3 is CASSPRAGEIYEQYF. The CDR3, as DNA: TGCGCCAGCAGCCCCCGGGCAGGGGAGATCTACGAGCAGTACTTC.

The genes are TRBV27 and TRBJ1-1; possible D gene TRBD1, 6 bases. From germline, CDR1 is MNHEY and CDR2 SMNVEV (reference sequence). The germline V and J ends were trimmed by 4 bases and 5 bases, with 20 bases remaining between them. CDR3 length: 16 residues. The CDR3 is CASSSKTGGARTEAFF. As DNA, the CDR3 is TGTGCCAGCAGTTCCAAAACCGGGGGCGCAAGGACTGAAGCTTTCTTT.

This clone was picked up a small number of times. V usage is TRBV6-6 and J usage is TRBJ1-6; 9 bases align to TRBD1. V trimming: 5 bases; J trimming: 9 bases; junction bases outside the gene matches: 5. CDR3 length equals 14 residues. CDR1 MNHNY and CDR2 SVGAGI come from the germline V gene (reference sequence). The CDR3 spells CASSNRDRVSPLHF. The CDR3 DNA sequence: TGTGCCAGCAGTAACCGGGACAGGGTTTCACCCCTCCACTTT.

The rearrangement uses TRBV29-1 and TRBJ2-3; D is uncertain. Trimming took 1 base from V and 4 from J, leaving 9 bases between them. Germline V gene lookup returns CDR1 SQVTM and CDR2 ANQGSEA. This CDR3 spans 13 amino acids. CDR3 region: CSVEGRQADTQYF. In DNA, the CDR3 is TGCAGCGTTGAAGGCAGGCAAGCAGATACGCAGTATTTT.

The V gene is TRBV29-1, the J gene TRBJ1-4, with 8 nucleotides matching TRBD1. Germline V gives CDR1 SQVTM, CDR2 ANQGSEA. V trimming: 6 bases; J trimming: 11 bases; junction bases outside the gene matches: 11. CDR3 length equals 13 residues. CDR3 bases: TGCAGCGTGGGGGACAGGCAAAAGGGCAAACTGTTTTTT. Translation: CSVGDRQKGKLFF.

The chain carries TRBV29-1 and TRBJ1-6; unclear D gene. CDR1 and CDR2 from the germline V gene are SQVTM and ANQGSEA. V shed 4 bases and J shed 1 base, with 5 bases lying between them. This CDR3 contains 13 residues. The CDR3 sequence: CSVGSSYNSPLHF. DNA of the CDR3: TGCAGCGTTGGGAGTTCCTATAATTCACCCCTCCACTTT. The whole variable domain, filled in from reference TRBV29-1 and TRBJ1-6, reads SAVISQKPSRDICQRGTSLTIQCQVDSQVTMMFWYRQQPGQSLTLIATANQGSEATYESGFVIDKFPISRPNLTFSTLTVSNMSPEDSSIYLCSVGSSYNSPLHFGNGTRLTVT.

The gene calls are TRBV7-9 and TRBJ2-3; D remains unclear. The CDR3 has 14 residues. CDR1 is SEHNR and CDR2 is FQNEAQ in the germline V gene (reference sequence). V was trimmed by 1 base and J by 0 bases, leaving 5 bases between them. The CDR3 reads CASSLVVSTDTQYF. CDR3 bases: TGTGCCAGCAGCTTAGTAGTCAGCACAGATACGCAGTATTTT.

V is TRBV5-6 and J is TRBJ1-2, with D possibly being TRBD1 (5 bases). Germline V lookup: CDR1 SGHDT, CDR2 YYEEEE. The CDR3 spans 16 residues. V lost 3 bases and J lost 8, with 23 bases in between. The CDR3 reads CASSSRGRHTLGGYTF. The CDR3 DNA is TGTGCCAGCAGCTCACGGGGCAGGCACACCCTCGGAGGCTACACCTTC.

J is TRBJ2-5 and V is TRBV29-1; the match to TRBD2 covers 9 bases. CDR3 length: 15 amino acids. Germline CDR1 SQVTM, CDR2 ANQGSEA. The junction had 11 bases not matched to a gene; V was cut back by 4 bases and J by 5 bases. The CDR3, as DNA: TGCAGCGTTGCTAGCGGGACCCAGGGGGGGGAGACCCAGTACTTC. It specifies CSVASGTQGGETQYF.

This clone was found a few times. Here the CDR3 DNA reads TGTGCCAGCAGCCCTACCCGACAGTCCTACGAGCAGTACTTC. It encodes CASSPTRQSYEQYF. The chain is built from TRBV7-2 and TRBJ2-7; D may be TRBD1 (5 bases). Germline V gene sequence: CDR1 SGHTA, CDR2 FQGNSA. Trimming cost V 5 bases and J 1 base, with 12 bases left between them. CDR3 size: 14 residues.

CDR3 sequence: CSVVSAASSYEQYF. In nucleotides, the CDR3 is TGCAGCGTTGTTTCAGCGGCCTCCTCCTACGAGCAGTACTTC. This chain links TRBV29-1 with TRBJ2-7, with D tentatively TRBD2 (5 bases). The CDR3 spans 14 residues. V lost 4 bases and J lost 0, with 13 bases in between. Germline values: CDR1 SQVTM, CDR2 ANQGSEA.

CDR3 protein: CASRAGSRDGETQYF. Written as DNA, the CDR3 is TGTGCCAGCAGGGCTGGATCCCGTGACGGAGAGACCCAGTACTTC. The chain links TRBV2 to TRBJ2-5; no reliable D call. The germline V and J ends were trimmed by 6 bases and 4 bases, with 18 bases remaining between them. In germline, CDR1 is SNHLY, CDR2 FYNNEI. This CDR3 region has 15 residues.

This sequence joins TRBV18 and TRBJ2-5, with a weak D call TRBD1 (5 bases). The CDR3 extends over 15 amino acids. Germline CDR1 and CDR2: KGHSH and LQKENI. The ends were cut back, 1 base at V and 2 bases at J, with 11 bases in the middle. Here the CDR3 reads CASSPLTGPQETQYF. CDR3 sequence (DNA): TGTGCCAGCTCACCACTAACAGGACCTCAAGAGACCCAGTACTTC.

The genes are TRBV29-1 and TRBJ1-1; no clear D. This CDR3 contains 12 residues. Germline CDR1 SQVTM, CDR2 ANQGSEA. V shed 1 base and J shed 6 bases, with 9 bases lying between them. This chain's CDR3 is CSVEVMASEAFF. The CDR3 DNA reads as TGCAGCGTTGAAGTAATGGCGTCTGAAGCTTTCTTT.

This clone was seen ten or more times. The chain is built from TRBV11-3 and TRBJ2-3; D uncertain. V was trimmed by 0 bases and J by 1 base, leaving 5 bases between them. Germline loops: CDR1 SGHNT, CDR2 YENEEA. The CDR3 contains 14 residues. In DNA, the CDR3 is TGTGCCAGCAGCTTAGATTTGGGCACAGATACGCAGTATTTT. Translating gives CASSLDLGTDTQYF.